This T cell receptor (beta chain) is from a study of metastatic and nonmetastatic thyroid tumors (dated by TCRdb to about 2020). Study-level background: Repertoires from peripheral blood and from tumor or nodule tissue samples of malignant and benign thyroid patients were compared. Summary of the overall study and its limitations: In both blood and tumor samples, TCR beta diversity was reported to be significantly higher in malignant tumors than in benign nodules.

Library construction relied on PCR. Sequencing was performed on an Illumina HiSeq 4000. High-throughput sequencing was used to profile the CDR3 region of the TCR beta-chain in every patient. The paper's data handling went like this. A classifier to discriminate distant-metastatic papillary thyroid cancer patients was built from CDR3 differences across clinicopathological groups. To measure repertoire diversity the researchers used the Shannon index, while the Morisita-Horn index served to gauge how similar the tumor and blood repertoires were. TCRdb reprocessing: public reads trimmed at Q25 with fastp, clones called with MiXCR, in-frame beta chains kept. Clone size and V and J calls follow TCRdb, not the original study. The sample table records 25,000 to 35,000 clones; more than 20% of these occur just once. In total, the top ten clones hold 7% to 10% of the sample. The germline ends are 15 bases apart after V is trimmed by 6 bases and J by 3 bases. There are 13 amino acids in the CDR3, from cysteine to phenylalanine inclusive. The only DNA kept is the CDR3, 39 bases in frame from the first base. In the germline V gene (reference sequence), CDR1 corresponds to DFQATT and CDR2 to SNEGSKA.

No treatment had been received by any patient before thyroid surgery. Patient clinical samples collected from about 2011 to 2018 were retrospectively analysed using T-cell receptor beta sequencing. As to this clone: This receptor's antigen is unknown. No much larger clone is present one base from it, and per-base qualities are unavailable.

The sequence joins TRBV20-1 to TRBJ2-7; the D gene assignment is ambiguous. Input material: blood. The receptor was isolated from a female donor with papillary thyroid cancer or a benign thyroid nodule (not recorded which). Some clones in this sample may be carry-over from other donors' samples. The sequenced DNA: TGCAGTGCCGTCGTATCCCATGGCTACGAGCAGTACTTC. It specifies CSAVVSHGYEQYF.